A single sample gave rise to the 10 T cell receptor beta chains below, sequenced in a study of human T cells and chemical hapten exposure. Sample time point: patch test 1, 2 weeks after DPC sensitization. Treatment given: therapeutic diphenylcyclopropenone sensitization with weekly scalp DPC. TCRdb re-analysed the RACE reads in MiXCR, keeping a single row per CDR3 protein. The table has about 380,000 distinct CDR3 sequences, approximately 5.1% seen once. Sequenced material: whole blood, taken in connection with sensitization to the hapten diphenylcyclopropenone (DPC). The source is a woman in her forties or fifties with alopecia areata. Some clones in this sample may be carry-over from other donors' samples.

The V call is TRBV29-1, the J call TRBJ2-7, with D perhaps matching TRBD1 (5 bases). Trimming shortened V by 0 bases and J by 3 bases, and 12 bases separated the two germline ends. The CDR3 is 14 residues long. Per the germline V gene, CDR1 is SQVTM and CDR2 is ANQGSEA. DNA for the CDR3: TGCAGCGTTGAAGATGCGGAAGGGGTCTACGAGCAGTACTTC. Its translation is CSVEDAEGVYEQYF.

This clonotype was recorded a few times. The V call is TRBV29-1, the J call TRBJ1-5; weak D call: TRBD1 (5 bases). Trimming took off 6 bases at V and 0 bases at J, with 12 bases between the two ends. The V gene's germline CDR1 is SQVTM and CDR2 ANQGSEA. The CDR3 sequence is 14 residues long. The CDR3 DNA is TGCAGCGTCGGGACGGGAGATAGCAATCAGCCCCAGCATTTT. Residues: CSVGTGDSNQPQHF.

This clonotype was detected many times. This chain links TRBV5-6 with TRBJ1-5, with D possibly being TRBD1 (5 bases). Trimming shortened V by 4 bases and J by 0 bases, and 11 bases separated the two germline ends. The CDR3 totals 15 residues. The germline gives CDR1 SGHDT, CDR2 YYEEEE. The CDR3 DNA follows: TGTGCCAGCAGCGCGGGACCCTTTAGCAATCAGCCCCAGCATTTT. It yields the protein CASSAGPFSNQPQHF.

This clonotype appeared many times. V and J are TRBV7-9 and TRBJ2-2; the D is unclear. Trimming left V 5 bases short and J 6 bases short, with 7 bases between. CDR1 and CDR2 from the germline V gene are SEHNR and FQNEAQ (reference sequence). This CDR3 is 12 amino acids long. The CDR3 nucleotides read TGTGCCAGCAGCCCGGAAGCCGGGGAGCTGTTTTTT. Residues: CASSPEAGELFF. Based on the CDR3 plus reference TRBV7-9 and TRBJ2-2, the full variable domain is DTGVSQNPRHKITKRGQNVTFRCDPISEHNRLYWYRQTLGQGPEFLTYFQNEAQLEKSRLLSDRFSAERPKGSFSTLEIQRTEQGDSAMYLCASSPEAGELFFGEGSRLTVL.

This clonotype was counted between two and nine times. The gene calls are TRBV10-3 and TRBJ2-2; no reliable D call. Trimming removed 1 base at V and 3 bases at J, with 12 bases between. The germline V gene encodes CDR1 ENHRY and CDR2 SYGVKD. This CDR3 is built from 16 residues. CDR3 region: CAISEFRTADTGELFF. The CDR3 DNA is TGTGCCATCAGTGAGTTTCGCACGGCGGACACCGGGGAGCTGTTTTTT.

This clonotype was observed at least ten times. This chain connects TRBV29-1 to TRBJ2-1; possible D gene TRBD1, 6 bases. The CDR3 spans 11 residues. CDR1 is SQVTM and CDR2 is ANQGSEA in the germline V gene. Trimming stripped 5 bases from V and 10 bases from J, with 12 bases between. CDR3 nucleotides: TGCAGCGTTTCACAGGGAGAGGAGCAGTTCTTC. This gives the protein CSVSQGEEQFF.

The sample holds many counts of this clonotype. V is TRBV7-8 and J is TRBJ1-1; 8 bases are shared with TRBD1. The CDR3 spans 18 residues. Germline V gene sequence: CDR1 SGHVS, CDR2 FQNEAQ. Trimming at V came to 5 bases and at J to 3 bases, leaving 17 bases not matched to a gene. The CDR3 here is CASSKREGAGGGYTEAFF. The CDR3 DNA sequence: TGTGCCAGCAGCAAAAGGGAGGGAGCAGGGGGCGGATACACTGAAGCTTTCTTT.

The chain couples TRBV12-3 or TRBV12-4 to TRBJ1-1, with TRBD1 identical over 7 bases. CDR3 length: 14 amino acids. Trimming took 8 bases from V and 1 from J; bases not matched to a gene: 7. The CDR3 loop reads CASGFRGENTEAFF. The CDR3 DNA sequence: TGTGCCAGCGGATTCAGGGGGGAGAACACTGAAGCTTTCTTT.

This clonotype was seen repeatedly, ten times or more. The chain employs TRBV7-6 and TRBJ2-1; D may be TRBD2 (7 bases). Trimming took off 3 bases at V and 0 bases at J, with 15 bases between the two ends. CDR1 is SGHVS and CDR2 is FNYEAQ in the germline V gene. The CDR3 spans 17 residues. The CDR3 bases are TGTGCCAGCAGCTTCTCGCGGGGGCTAAGCTCCTACAATGAGCAGTTCTTC. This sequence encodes CASSFSRGLSSYNEQFF. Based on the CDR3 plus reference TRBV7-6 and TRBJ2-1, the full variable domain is GAGVSQSPRYKVTKRGQDVALRCDPISGHVSLYWYRQALGQGPEFLTYFNYEAQQDKSGLPNDRFSAERPEGSISTLTIQRTEQRDSAMYRCASSFSRGLSSYNEQFFGPGTRLTVL.

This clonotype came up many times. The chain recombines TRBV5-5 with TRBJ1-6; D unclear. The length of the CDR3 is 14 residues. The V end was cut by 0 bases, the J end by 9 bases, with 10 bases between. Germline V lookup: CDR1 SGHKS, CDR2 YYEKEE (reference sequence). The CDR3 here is CASSLARRVSPLHF. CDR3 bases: TGTGCCAGCAGCTTGGCTCGAAGGGTTTCACCCCTCCACTTT.